This entry features one T cell receptor (beta chain) sequence. As yet, its antigen is unknown. The entry originates in a study of shared clonotypes between healthy human individuals. Notes on the study in general: In the sorted subsets, rarefaction showed sequencing was incomplete despite large depth. A reduction in generation probabilities was seen for non-shared clonotypes relative to those shared by all four donors.

Assay runs were performed at deep level. Replicate PCRs run on sorted subsets employed 150 to 250 ng DNA, approximately 30,000 T cell genomes. Libraries were prepared by immunoSEQ multiplex PCR; TCRdb keeps only in-frame clonotypes and omits some of them. The sample lists over 300,000 clones, around 87% occurring once. Germline V gives CDR1 MNHNS, CDR2 SASEGT. This CDR3 has 14 residues. The germline V and J ends were trimmed by 0 bases and 2 bases, with 8 bases remaining between them. The sequenced material came from memory CD8+ T cells sorted from blood. Specified subset: CD45RO+ cells pooled with CCR7-negative TemRA cells. V usage is TRBV6-1 and J usage is TRBJ2-7; D not certain. The sequence came from a man aged 18 to 29 in good health. CDR3 in amino acids: CASSEAPYTYEQYF. CDR3 in DNA: TGTGCCAGCAGTGAAGCCCCATACACCTACGAGCAGTACTTC.